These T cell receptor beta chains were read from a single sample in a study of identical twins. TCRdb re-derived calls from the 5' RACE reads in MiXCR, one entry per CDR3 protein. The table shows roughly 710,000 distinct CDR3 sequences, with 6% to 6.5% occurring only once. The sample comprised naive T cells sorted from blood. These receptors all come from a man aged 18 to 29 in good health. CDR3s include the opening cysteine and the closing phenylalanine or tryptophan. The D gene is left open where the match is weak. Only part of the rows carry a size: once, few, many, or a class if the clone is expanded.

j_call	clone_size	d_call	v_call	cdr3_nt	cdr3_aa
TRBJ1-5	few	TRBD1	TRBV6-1	TGTGCCAGCAGTACACGTGCGGACAGGGGTTTGGGCAATCAGCCCCAGCATTTT	CASSTRADRGLGNQPQHF
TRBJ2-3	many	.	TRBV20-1	TGCAGTGCTAGAGCCCCGAGTCGGGTACGCACAGATACGCAGTATTTT	CSARAPSRVRTDTQYF
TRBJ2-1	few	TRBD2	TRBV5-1	TGCGCCAGCAAGGAGACTAGCGGTTCGAATGAGCAGTTCTTC	CASKETSGSNEQFF
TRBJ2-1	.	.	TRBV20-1	TGCAGTGCTAGAGATGGCGCTAGCGAAAGCAATGAGCAGTTCTTC	CSARDGASESNEQFF
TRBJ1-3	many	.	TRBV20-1	TGCAGTGCTAGATCTGACGTGCGAAACACCATATATTTT	CSARSDVRNTIYF
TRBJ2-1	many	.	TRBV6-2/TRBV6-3	TGTGCCAGCAGTTATGGCCCCCACAATGAGCAGTTCTTC	CASSYGPHNEQFF
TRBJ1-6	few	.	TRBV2	TGTGCCAGCCGCCTCGGACGGGGTTCACCCCTCCACTTT	CASRLGRGSPLHF
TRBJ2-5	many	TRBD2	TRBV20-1	TGCAGTGCTAGAGACGGTAGCGGGAGCGGGGAGACCCAGTACTTC	CSARDGSGSGETQYF
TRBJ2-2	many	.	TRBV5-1	TGCGCCAGCAGCGCTCAGCAGTGGACCGGGGAGCTGTTTTTT	CASSAQQWTGELFF
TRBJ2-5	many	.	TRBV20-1	TGCAGTGCAATTCCCCTCGGGGGGCGAAGGGAGACCCAGTACTTC	CSAIPLGGRRETQYF
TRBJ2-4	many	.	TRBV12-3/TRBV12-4	TGTGCCAGCAGTTTCGCCGGCAGGGCCACCATTCAGTACTTC	CASSFAGRATIQYF
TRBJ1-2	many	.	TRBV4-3	TGCGCCAGCAGCCAAGTCCCGGGTGCCGGCTATGGCTACACCTTC	CASSQVPGAGYGYTF
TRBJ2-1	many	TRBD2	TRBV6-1	TGTGCCAGCAGGCAACTAGCGGGCCAGAGCTCCTACAATGAGCAGTTCTTC	CASRQLAGQSSYNEQFF
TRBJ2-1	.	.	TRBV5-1	TGCGCCAGCAGCTTAGGTGACGGGAGCTCCTACAATGAGCAGTTCTTC	CASSLGDGSSYNEQFF
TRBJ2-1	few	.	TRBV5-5	TGTGCCAGCAGCCCCGGACACGACAATGAGCAGTTCTTC	CASSPGHDNEQFF
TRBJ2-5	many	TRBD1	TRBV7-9	TGTGCCAGCAGTTTAGGGACAGGCATTCAAGAGACCCAGTACTTC	CASSLGTGIQETQYF
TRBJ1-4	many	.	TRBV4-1	TGCGCCAGCAGCCAGCGGCGGTTTAAGGAAAAACTGTTTTTT	CASSQRRFKEKLFF
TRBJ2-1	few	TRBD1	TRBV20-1	TGCAGTGCAGCGACGGACAGGGGAGTTCAGTTCTTC	CSAATDRGVQFF
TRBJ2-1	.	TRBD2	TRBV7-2	TGTGCCAGCAGCAGGGACTACGGCTATGAGCAGTTCTTC	CASSRDYGYEQFF
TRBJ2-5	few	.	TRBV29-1	TGCAGCGCGAGGAGGGGGGGCGGGGGCCAAGAGACCCAGTACTTC	CSARRGGGGQETQYF
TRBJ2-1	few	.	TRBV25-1	TGTGCCAGCAGTGAATCGGGCAGGGGCCCCTCCTACAATGAGCAGTTCTTC	CASSESGRGPSYNEQFF
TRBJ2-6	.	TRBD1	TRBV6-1	TGTGCCAGCAGTAAACGACAGGGGGTTAGCTCTGGGGCCAACGTCCTGACTTTC	CASSKRQGVSSGANVLTF